Listed below are T cell receptor beta chains from one sample, sequenced in a study of glioma-infiltrating T cells. TCRdb re-called the multiplex PCR reads with MiXCR, one entry per CDR3 protein. The sample contains about 110,000 distinct CDR3 sequences, about 25% of which appear only once. Material: glioma tissue, nonneoplastic brain tissue, or PBMCs (not recorded which). The receptors come from a human donor with low-grade glioma or glioblastoma, undergoing nonglioma brain surgery, or in good health (not recorded which). Both conserved end residues are part of each CDR3. A D gene is named only where the DNA matches it firmly. The size entry is marked missing in some rows and otherwise reads once, few, many or a size class.

CDR3nt	CDR3aa	abundance	v_gene	len	j_gene	d_gene
TGTGCCAGCGGTTCCGCCCAACAGGGGGGGGTTGAAAGACTGTTTTTT	CASGSAQQGGVERLFF	once	TRBV27	16	TRBJ1-4	TRBD1
TGTGCCAGCAGCCTTCCAGGGCTTAGAGAGCTGTTTTTT	CASSLPGLRELFF	many	TRBV28	13	TRBJ2-2	-
TGCAGCGCCCTGGACAGCGGGAGTGAAAAACTGTTTTTT	CSALDSGSEKLFF	few	TRBV29-1	13	TRBJ1-4	-
TGTGCCAGAAGCTTAGGAGAGACCCAGTACTTC	CARSLGETQYF	-	TRBV7-2	11	TRBJ2-5	-
TGTGCCAGCAGCCGGAAGCAGGGGGGAGGCAATCAGCCCCAGCATTTT	CASSRKQGGGNQPQHF	many	TRBV7-2	16	TRBJ1-5	TRBD1
TGTGCCAGCAGCTTAGAACCGAACACCGGGGAGCTGTTTTTT	CASSLEPNTGELFF	-	TRBV7-2	14	TRBJ2-2	-
TGTGCCAGCAGCTATCAAGAGACCCAGTACTTC	CASSYQETQYF	many	TRBV12-3/TRBV12-4	11	TRBJ2-5	-
TGTGCCAGCAGTTACCCCGGACCGCGGGGGAACACTGAAGCTTTCTTT	CASSYPGPRGNTEAFF	many	TRBV6-2/TRBV6-3	16	TRBJ1-1	-
TGCAGCGTTGAACGTAGGGGCCAAGAGACCCAGTACTTC	CSVERRGQETQYF	many	TRBV29-1	13	TRBJ2-5	-
TGTGCCAGCAGCTTAGCGGGGACAGCGTATGGCTACACCTTC	CASSLAGTAYGYTF	many	TRBV7-9	14	TRBJ1-2	TRBD1
TGTGCCAGCCTCAACCAGCCCCAGCATTTT	CASLNQPQHF	many	TRBV25-1	10	TRBJ1-5	-
TGTGCCAGCAGTGACGGCAGGGACGCCGGGGAGCTGTTTTTT	CASSDGRDAGELFF	-	TRBV2	14	TRBJ2-2	-
TGTGCCAGCAGTTTTCTAGCGGGAGGTCAAGAGACCCAGTACTTC	CASSFLAGGQETQYF	many	TRBV28	15	TRBJ2-5	TRBD2
TGTGCCAGCAGCTCCGTTCCCCTCTCTCAGCCCCAGCATTTT	CASSSVPLSQPQHF	-	TRBV11-2	14	TRBJ1-5	-
TGTGCCAGCCAGAGGAAGACAGGGACTCAAGATACGCAGTATTTT	CASQRKTGTQDTQYF	many	TRBV28	15	TRBJ2-3	-
TGTGCCAGATCCGCTGGCACAGATACGCAGTATTTT	CARSAGTDTQYF	-	TRBV18	12	TRBJ2-3	-
TGTGCCAGCAGCTTAAGGAGCGGGGGGTTAAAAGAGACCCAGTACTTC	CASSLRSGGLKETQYF	many	TRBV7-9	16	TRBJ2-5	TRBD2
TGTGCCTGGAGTCAGGGCAGTGTCTACGAGCAGTACTTC	CAWSQGSVYEQYF	once	TRBV30	13	TRBJ2-7	-
TGCGCCAGCAGCTTGACGTCTAGCGGGAGATGGGCGCAGGATGAGCAGTTCTTC	CASSLTSSGRWAQDEQFF	-	TRBV5-1	18	TRBJ2-1	TRBD2
TGTGCCAGCAGATCCCCGGGACAGGGCCAAGAGTGCCAGTACTTC	CASRSPGQGQECQYF	once	TRBV6-2/TRBV6-3	15	TRBJ2-5	TRBD1
TGTGCCAGCAGCCAAGCCAGGGGCCTCCAAGAGACCCAGTACTTC	CASSQARGLQETQYF	many	TRBV14	15	TRBJ2-5	-
TGTGCCAGCAGTCCGACAGGGTCTAGCAATCAGCCCCAGCATTTT	CASSPTGSSNQPQHF	many	TRBV27	15	TRBJ1-5	TRBD1
TGCGCCAGCAGTGAGAATGAGCAGTTCTTC	CASSENEQFF	many	TRBV10-2	10	TRBJ2-1	-
TGTGCCAGCAGCTTCCAAACCCAAGAGACCCAGTACTTC	CASSFQTQETQYF	-	TRBV11-2	13	TRBJ2-5	-
TGTGCCAGCAACCCCAGGGAGTCCACCTACGAGCAGTACTTC	CASNPRESTYEQYF	many	TRBV28	14	TRBJ2-7	-
TGTGCCAGTAGCATCACGGGACAGGGAACCTACGAGCAGTACTTC	CASSITGQGTYEQYF	-	TRBV19	15	TRBJ2-7	TRBD1
TGCAGCGTCGTGGCGGGAACGGGATTCCCTGAGCAGTTCTTC	CSVVAGTGFPEQFF	-	TRBV29-1	14	TRBJ2-1	-